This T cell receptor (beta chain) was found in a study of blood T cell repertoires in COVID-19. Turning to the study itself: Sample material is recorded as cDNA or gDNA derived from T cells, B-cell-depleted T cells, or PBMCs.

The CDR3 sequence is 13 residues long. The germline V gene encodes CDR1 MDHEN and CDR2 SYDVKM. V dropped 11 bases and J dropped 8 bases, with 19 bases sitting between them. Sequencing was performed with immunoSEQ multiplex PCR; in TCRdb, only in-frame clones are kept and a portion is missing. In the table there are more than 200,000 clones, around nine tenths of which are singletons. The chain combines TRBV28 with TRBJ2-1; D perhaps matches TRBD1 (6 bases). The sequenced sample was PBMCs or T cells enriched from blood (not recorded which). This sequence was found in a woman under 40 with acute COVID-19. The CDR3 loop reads CASLLRNRDEQFF. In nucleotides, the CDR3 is TGTGCCTCCTTACTACGCAACAGGGATGAGCAGTTCTTC.